This TCR beta chain was obtained from a study of tumor and adjacent non-tumor tissue in lung cancer. Study information: Aged about 31 to 80 years, patients included roughly eleven men and about 5 women with stage I to III disease.

Germline-derived CDR1 and CDR2 are SGHAT and FQNNGV. Trimming cost V 2 bases and J 7 bases, with 17 bases left between them. The length of the CDR3 is 16 residues. The library came from three nested PCR rounds adapted from ARM-PCR protocols. One entry per CDR3 protein results from TCRdb running MiXCR on the multiplex PCR reads. The sample yields about 200,000 distinct CDR3 sequences, 60% to 75% seen once. General study findings and limits: Normal lung showed higher cumulative top 100 clone frequency than tumor. Compared with tumor, normal lung showed significantly lower TCR diversity.

No cell sorting was done before RNA was extracted from the tissue. The table lists this clonotype with a few counts. No antigen is known for it. This may come from a read error, since a much larger clone is one base off. Sequencing was performed on lung tumor tissue. The origin of this receptor is a man in his 60s with non-small cell lung cancer. This chain links TRBV11-2 with TRBJ1-4; the D gene is possibly TRBD1 (6 bases). CDR3 sequence reads: CASSLLGGGPSEKLFF. Written as DNA, the CDR3 is TGTGCCAGCAGCTTATTGGGGGGCGGACCTAGTGAAAAACTGTTTTTT.